Listed here are 2 T cell receptor beta chains from one sample, sequenced in a study of T cells in Graves' hyperthyroidism and ophthalmopathy. There were TCR beta CDR3 regions amplified from RNA transcripts. During a first-round RT-PCR of the TCR CDR3, the HTBI primer set was used. TCRdb itself ran the multiplex PCR reads through MiXCR, one entry per CDR3 protein. Here the sample spans more than 550,000 distinct CDR3 sequences, roughly a sixth being singletons. The sample comprised blood. These receptors were collected from a woman aged 45-65 years with Graves' hyperthyroidism that later progressed to Graves' ophthalmopathy.

This clonotype was picked up many times. The rearrangement uses TRBV20-1 and TRBJ2-3; TRBD2 matches at 8 bases. With V trimmed by 3 bases and J by 3 bases, 5 bases remained unmatched. The CDR3 is made up of 14 amino acids. Per the germline V gene, CDR1 is DFQATT and CDR2 is SNEGSKA (reference sequence). CDR3 protein: CSASYGGATDTQYF. CDR3 nucleotide sequence: TGCAGTGCTAGTTACGGGGGGGCAACAGATACGCAGTATTTT.

This clonotype was counted many times. V usage is TRBV5-8 and J usage is TRBJ1-1, with D unresolved. In germline, CDR1 is SGHTS, CDR2 YDEGEE. The CDR3 has 12 residues. Trimming took off 4 bases at V and 4 bases at J, with 8 bases between the two ends. CDR3 protein: CASSIKGTEAFF. In nucleotides, the CDR3 is TGTGCCAGCAGCATCAAGGGCACTGAAGCTTTCTTT.